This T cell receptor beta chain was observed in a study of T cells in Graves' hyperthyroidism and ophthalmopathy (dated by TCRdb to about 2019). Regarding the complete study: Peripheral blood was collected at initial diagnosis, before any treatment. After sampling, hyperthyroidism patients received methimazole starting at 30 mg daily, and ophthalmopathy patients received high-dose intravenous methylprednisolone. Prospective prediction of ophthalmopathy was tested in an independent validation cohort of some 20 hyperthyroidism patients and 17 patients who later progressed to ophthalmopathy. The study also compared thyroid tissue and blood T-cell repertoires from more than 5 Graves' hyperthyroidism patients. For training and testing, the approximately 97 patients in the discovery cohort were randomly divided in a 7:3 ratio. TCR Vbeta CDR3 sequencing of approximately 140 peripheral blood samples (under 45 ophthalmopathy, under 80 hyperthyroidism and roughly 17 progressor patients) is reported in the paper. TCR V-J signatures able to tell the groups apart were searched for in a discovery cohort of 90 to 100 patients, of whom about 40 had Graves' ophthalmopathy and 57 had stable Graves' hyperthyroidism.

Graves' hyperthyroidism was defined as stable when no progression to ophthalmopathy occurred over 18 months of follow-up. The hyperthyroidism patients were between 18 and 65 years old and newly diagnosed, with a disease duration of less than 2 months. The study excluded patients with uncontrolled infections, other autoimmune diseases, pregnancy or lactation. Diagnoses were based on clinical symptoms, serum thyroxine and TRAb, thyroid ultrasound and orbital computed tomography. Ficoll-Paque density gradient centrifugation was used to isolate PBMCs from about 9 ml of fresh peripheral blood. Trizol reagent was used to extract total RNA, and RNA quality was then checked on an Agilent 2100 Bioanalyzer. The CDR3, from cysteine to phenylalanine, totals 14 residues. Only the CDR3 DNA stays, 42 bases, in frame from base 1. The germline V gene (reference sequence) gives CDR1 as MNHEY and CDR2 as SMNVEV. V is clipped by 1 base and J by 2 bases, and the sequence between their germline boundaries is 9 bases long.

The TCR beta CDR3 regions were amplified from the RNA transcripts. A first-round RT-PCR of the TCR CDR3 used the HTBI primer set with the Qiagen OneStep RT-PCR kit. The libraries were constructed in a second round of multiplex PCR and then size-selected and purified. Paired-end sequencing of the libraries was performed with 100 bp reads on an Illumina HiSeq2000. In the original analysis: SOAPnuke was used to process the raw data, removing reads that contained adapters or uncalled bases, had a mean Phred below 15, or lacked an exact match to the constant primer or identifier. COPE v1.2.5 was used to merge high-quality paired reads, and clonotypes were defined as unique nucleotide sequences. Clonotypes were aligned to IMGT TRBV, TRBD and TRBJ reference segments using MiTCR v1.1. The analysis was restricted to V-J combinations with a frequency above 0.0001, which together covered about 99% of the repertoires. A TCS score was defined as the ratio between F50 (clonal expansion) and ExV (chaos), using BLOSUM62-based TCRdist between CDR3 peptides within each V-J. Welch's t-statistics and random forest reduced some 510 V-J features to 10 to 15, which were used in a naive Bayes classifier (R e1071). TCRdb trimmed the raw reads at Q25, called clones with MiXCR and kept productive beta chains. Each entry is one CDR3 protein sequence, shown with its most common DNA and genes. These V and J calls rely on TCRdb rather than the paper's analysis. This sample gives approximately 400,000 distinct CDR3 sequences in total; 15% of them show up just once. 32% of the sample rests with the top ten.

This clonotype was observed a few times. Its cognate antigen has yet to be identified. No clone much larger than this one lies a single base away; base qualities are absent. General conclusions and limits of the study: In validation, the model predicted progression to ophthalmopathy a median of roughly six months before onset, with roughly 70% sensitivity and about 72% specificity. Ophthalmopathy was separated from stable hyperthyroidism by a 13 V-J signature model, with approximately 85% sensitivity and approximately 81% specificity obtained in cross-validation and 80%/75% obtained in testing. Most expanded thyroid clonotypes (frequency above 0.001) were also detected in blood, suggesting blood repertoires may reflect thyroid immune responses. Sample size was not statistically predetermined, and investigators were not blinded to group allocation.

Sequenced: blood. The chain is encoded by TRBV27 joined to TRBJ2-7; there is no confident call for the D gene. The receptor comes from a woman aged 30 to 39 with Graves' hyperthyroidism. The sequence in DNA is TGTGCCAGCAGTTTATTCTTAGGGACCTACGAGCAGTACTTC. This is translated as CASSLFLGTYEQYF.